The clone carrying this TCR beta chain was observed a few times. The data originate from a study of early T cells in non-severe SARS-CoV-2 infection. Unique molecular identifiers were added to individual cDNA molecules. MiXCR was run by TCRdb on the 5' RACE reads, yielding one entry per CDR3 protein. The sample holds tens of thousands of distinct CDR3 sequences, roughly 6% seen once. With 6 bases clipped from V and 3 bases from J, the junction kept 8 bases outside the gene matches. This CDR3 has 15 residues. The source is an adult who was a healthcare worker with PCR-confirmed SARS-CoV-2 infection or an uninfected control (not recorded which). The sample taken for sequencing was whole blood. V usage is TRBV12-3 or TRBV12-4 and J usage is TRBJ1-5, with 7 bases fitting TRBD1. The CDR3 is CASSEDRAFNQPQHF. Written as DNA, the CDR3 is TGTGCCAGCAGCGAAGACAGGGCCTTCAATCAGCCCCAGCATTTT.